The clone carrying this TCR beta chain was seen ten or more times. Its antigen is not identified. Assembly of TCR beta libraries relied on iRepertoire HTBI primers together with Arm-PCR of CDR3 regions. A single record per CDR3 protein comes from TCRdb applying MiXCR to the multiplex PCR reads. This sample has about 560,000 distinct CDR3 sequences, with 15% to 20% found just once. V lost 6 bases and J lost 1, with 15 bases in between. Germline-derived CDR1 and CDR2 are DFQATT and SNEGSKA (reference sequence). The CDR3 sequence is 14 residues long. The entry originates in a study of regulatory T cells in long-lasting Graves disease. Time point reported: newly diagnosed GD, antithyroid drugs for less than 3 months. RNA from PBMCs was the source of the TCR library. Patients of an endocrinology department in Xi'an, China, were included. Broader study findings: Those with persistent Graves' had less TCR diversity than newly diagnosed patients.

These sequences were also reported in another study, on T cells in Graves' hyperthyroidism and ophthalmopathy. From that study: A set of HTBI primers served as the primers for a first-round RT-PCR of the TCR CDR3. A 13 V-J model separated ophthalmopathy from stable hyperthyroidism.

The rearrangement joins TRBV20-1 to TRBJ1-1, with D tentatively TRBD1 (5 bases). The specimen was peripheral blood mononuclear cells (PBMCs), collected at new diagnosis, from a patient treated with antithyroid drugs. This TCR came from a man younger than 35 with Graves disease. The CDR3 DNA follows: TGCAGTGCGGGTAAGGGACGGCCGAACACTGAAGCTTTCTTT. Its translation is CSAGKGRPNTEAFF.